This is a list of T cell receptor beta chains from one sample in a study of cytomegalovirus exposure and HLA in healthy donors. Some clones are missing from TCRdb's copy, which holds only in-frame ones; the method was immunoSEQ multiplex PCR. This repertoire shows under 200,000 clones, about an eighth found once; its top ten account for approximately 7.8%. Sequences were obtained from PBMCs. These receptors were collected from a middle-aged man in good health and CMV-seropositive. CDR3s include the opening cysteine and the closing phenylalanine or tryptophan. Fields, in order: J gene, clone size, D gene, V gene, CDR3 protein, CDR3 DNA. The D gene is left open where the match is weak. Only some rows state a clone size, as once, few, many or a class for expanded clones.

j_gene: TRBJ2-5; abundance: NA; d_gene: TRBD1; v_gene: TRBV29-1; CDR3aa: CSVGDRVRETQYF; CDR3nt: TGCAGCGTTGGGGACAGGGTCAGGGAGACCCAGTACTTC
j_gene: TRBJ1-1; abundance: few; d_gene: NA; v_gene: TRBV6-5; CDR3aa: CASSISSNTEAFF; CDR3nt: TGTGCCAGCAGCATTTCGAGCAACACTGAAGCTTTCTTT
j_gene: TRBJ1-5; abundance: few; d_gene: NA; v_gene: TRBV5-1; CDR3aa: CASSMDGGSSNQPQHF; CDR3nt: TGCGCCAGCAGCATGGACGGAGGGAGTAGCAATCAGCCCCAGCATTTT
j_gene: TRBJ2-2; abundance: few; d_gene: NA; v_gene: TRBV5-1; CDR3aa: CASSWGGKNTGELFF; CDR3nt: TGCGCCAGCAGTTGGGGGGGCAAAAACACCGGGGAGCTGTTTTTT
j_gene: TRBJ1-6; abundance: NA; d_gene: TRBD1; v_gene: TRBV5-6; CDR3aa: CASSTGQGHNSPLHF; CDR3nt: TGTGCCAGCAGTACCGGACAGGGACATAATTCACCCCTCCACTTT
j_gene: TRBJ1-6; abundance: NA; d_gene: NA; v_gene: TRBV7-2; CDR3aa: CASSLRPSSYNSPLHF; CDR3nt: TGTGCCAGCAGCTTAAGGCCTAGCTCCTATAATTCACCCCTCCACTTT
j_gene: TRBJ2-3; abundance: NA; d_gene: TRBD2; v_gene: TRBV11-3; CDR3aa: CASSIPSGGPTDTQYF; CDR3nt: TGTGCCAGCAGCATTCCTAGCGGGGGACCCACAGATACGCAGTATTTT
j_gene: TRBJ1-6; abundance: NA; d_gene: TRBD1; v_gene: TRBV30; CDR3aa: CAWSTVTGRNSPLHF; CDR3nt: TGTGCCTGGAGTACCGTGACAGGGAGGAATTCACCCCTCCACTTT
j_gene: TRBJ2-5; abundance: few; d_gene: TRBD2; v_gene: TRBV28; CDR3aa: CASSRTSGGKETQYF; CDR3nt: TGTGCCAGCAGTAGGACTAGCGGGGGCAAAGAGACCCAGTACTTC
j_gene: TRBJ1-3; abundance: NA; d_gene: NA; v_gene: TRBV11-3; CDR3aa: CASRENAASGNTIYF; CDR3nt: TGTGCCAGCAGGGAAAACGCAGCGTCTGGAAACACCATATATTTT
j_gene: TRBJ1-2; abundance: few; d_gene: TRBD1; v_gene: TRBV7-2; CDR3aa: CASTIDRVGGYTF; CDR3nt: TGTGCCAGCACCATAGACAGGGTGGGTGGCTACACCTTC
j_gene: TRBJ2-3; abundance: NA; d_gene: NA; v_gene: TRBV11-2; CDR3aa: CASSLRQYTDTQYF; CDR3nt: TGTGCCAGCAGCCTTCGACAGTACACAGATACGCAGTATTTT
j_gene: TRBJ2-1; abundance: NA; d_gene: NA; v_gene: TRBV4-1; CDR3aa: CASSQGGSYNEQFF; CDR3nt: TGCGCCAGCAGCCAAGGAGGGTCCTACAATGAGCAGTTCTTC
j_gene: TRBJ2-7; abundance: NA; d_gene: NA; v_gene: TRBV7-3; CDR3aa: CASSLTRFDEQYF; CDR3nt: TGTGCCAGCAGCTTAACGAGGTTTGACGAGCAGTACTTC
j_gene: TRBJ1-2; abundance: few; d_gene: NA; v_gene: TRBV4-3; CDR3aa: CASSQATGFGYTF; CDR3nt: TGCGCCAGCAGCCAAGCCACAGGTTTTGGCTACACCTTC
j_gene: TRBJ2-7; abundance: NA; d_gene: TRBD2; v_gene: TRBV27; CDR3aa: CARLAGRDHEQYF; CDR3nt: TGTGCCAGATTAGCGGGGCGTGATCACGAGCAGTACTTC
j_gene: TRBJ1-5; abundance: NA; d_gene: TRBD1; v_gene: TRBV19; CDR3aa: CASRTSSKTGEGQPQHF; CDR3nt: TGTGCCAGTAGGACCTCCTCCAAGACAGGGGAGGGTCAGCCCCAGCATTTT
j_gene: TRBJ1-1; abundance: few; d_gene: NA; v_gene: TRBV6-4; CDR3aa: CASKRDTLNTEAFF; CDR3nt: TGTGCCAGCAAAAGGGACACTCTGAACACTGAAGCTTTCTTT
j_gene: TRBJ2-1; abundance: NA; d_gene: TRBD2; v_gene: TRBV28; CDR3aa: CASGLPGGVHNEQFF; CDR3nt: TGTGCCAGCGGACTGCCGGGGGGAGTCCACAATGAGCAGTTCTTC
j_gene: TRBJ2-5; abundance: few; d_gene: TRBD2; v_gene: TRBV5-8; CDR3aa: CASSSLAGGTQYF; CDR3nt: TGTGCCAGCAGCTCGCTAGCGGGGGGGACCCAGTACTTC
j_gene: TRBJ2-5; abundance: NA; d_gene: TRBD2; v_gene: TRBV30; CDR3aa: CAWRTSEVTQYF; CDR3nt: TGTGCCTGGAGGACTAGCGAGGTGACCCAGTACTTC
j_gene: TRBJ1-1; abundance: few; d_gene: TRBD1; v_gene: TRBV5-4; CDR3aa: CASETGLNTEAFF; CDR3nt: TGTGCCAGCGAGACAGGGTTGAACACTGAAGCTTTCTTT
j_gene: TRBJ2-2; abundance: few; d_gene: TRBD1; v_gene: TRBV4-1; CDR3aa: CASSHAGGTGATGELFF; CDR3nt: TGCGCCAGCAGCCACGCTGGAGGGACAGGGGCCACCGGGGAGCTGTTTTTT
j_gene: TRBJ1-5; abundance: NA; d_gene: NA; v_gene: TRBV4-2; CDR3aa: CASSQDRGGYQPQHF; CDR3nt: TGTGCCAGCAGCCAAGATAGGGGGGGGTATCAGCCCCAGCATTTT
j_gene: TRBJ2-2; abundance: few; d_gene: NA; v_gene: TRBV2; CDR3aa: CASKEGVNTGELFF; CDR3nt: TGTGCCAGCAAAGAAGGGGTAAACACCGGGGAGCTGTTTTTT
j_gene: TRBJ2-1; abundance: few; d_gene: TRBD2; v_gene: TRBV7-9; CDR3aa: CASSNGGSSYNEQFF; CDR3nt: TGTGCCAGCAGCAACGGCGGGAGCTCCTACAATGAGCAGTTCTTC
j_gene: TRBJ2-5; abundance: NA; d_gene: TRBD2; v_gene: TRBV6-6; CDR3aa: CASSYPLAGGRETQYF; CDR3nt: TGTGCCAGCAGTTACCCCCTAGCGGGGGGGCGCGAGACCCAGTACTTC
j_gene: TRBJ2-3; abundance: NA; d_gene: NA; v_gene: TRBV7-9; CDR3aa: CASSLTSRAITDTQYF; CDR3nt: TGTGCCAGCAGCTTAACGTCGAGAGCGATCACAGATACGCAGTATTTT
j_gene: TRBJ1-2; abundance: few; d_gene: NA; v_gene: TRBV5-6; CDR3aa: CASSLAGRSYGYTF; CDR3nt: TGTGCCAGCAGCTTGGCCGGTAGAAGCTATGGCTACACCTTC
j_gene: TRBJ2-3; abundance: NA; d_gene: TRBD1; v_gene: TRBV6-4; CDR3aa: CASSLRTGIDTQYF; CDR3nt: TGTGCCAGCAGTTTACGGACAGGGATTGATACGCAGTATTTT
j_gene: TRBJ2-2; abundance: NA; d_gene: NA; v_gene: TRBV6-5; CDR3aa: CASSTPTGELFF; CDR3nt: TGTGCCAGCAGTACACCAACCGGGGAGCTGTTTTTT
j_gene: TRBJ2-4; abundance: NA; d_gene: NA; v_gene: TRBV11-2; CDR3aa: CASSLGGGPGAKNIQYF; CDR3nt: TGTGCCAGCAGCTTAGGGGGCGGCCCAGGAGCCAAAAACATTCAGTACTTC
j_gene: TRBJ2-2; abundance: NA; d_gene: TRBD1; v_gene: TRBV7-2; CDR3aa: CASSSQGANTGELFF; CDR3nt: TGTGCCAGCAGCTCACAGGGGGCGAACACCGGGGAGCTGTTTTTT
j_gene: TRBJ1-2; abundance: few; d_gene: TRBD1; v_gene: TRBV6-1; CDR3aa: CASRGTGANYGYTF; CDR3nt: TGTGCCAGCAGGGGGACAGGGGCTAACTATGGCTACACCTTC
j_gene: TRBJ1-1; abundance: NA; d_gene: TRBD1; v_gene: TRBV19; CDR3aa: CASSGTGTEAFF; CDR3nt: TGTGCCAGTAGTGGGACAGGGACAGAAGCTTTCTTT
j_gene: TRBJ1-1; abundance: NA; d_gene: NA; v_gene: TRBV21-1; CDR3aa: CASTLVGGCTEAFF; CDR3nt: TGTGCCAGCACTTTGGTGGGGGGGTGCACTGAAGCTTTCTTT
j_gene: TRBJ2-3; abundance: NA; d_gene: NA; v_gene: TRBV6-5; CDR3aa: CASSYVAGVTDTQYF; CDR3nt: TGTGCCAGCAGTTACGTGGCAGGGGTAACAGATACGCAGTATTTT
j_gene: TRBJ2-7; abundance: NA; d_gene: NA; v_gene: TRBV4-1; CDR3aa: CASSQDPPPTSYEQYF; CDR3nt: TGCGCCAGCAGCCAAGACCCCCCTCCTACCTCCTACGAGCAGTACTTC
j_gene: TRBJ2-5; abundance: few; d_gene: NA; v_gene: TRBV7-9; CDR3aa: CASSTMEGWETQYF; CDR3nt: TGTGCCAGCAGTACTATGGAGGGCTGGGAGACCCAGTACTTC
j_gene: TRBJ2-7; abundance: few; d_gene: NA; v_gene: TRBV7-9; CDR3aa: CASSGPGRSEQYF; CDR3nt: TGTGCCAGCAGCGGCCCAGGGAGGAGCGAGCAGTACTTC
j_gene: TRBJ2-7; abundance: NA; d_gene: NA; v_gene: TRBV28; CDR3aa: CASSYSTGEQYF; CDR3nt: TGTGCCAGCAGTTACTCGACCGGGGAGCAGTACTTC
j_gene: TRBJ1-1; abundance: NA; d_gene: NA; v_gene: TRBV7-3; CDR3aa: CASSFGPADTEAFF; CDR3nt: TGTGCCAGCAGCTTCGGCCCAGCGGACACTGAAGCTTTCTTT
j_gene: TRBJ1-2; abundance: few; d_gene: NA; v_gene: TRBV5-6; CDR3aa: CASSRQSFPYGYTF; CDR3nt: TGTGCCAGCAGCCGACAATCTTTCCCCTATGGCTACACCTTC
j_gene: TRBJ2-1; abundance: NA; d_gene: NA; v_gene: TRBV6-5; CDR3aa: CASRHRDSYNEQFF; CDR3nt: TGTGCCAGCAGGCACAGGGACTCCTACAATGAGCAGTTCTTC
j_gene: TRBJ1-2; abundance: NA; d_gene: NA; v_gene: TRBV25-1; CDR3aa: CASSEPPGYGYTF; CDR3nt: TGTGCCAGCAGTGAACCCCCCGGCTATGGCTACACCTTC
j_gene: TRBJ1-2; abundance: NA; d_gene: NA; v_gene: TRBV6-1; CDR3aa: CASSTGSQGGGYTF; CDR3nt: TGTGCCAGCAGTACAGGGTCTCAAGGAGGTGGCTACACCTTC
j_gene: TRBJ2-2; abundance: NA; d_gene: NA; v_gene: TRBV11-3; CDR3aa: CASSLRSANTGELFF; CDR3nt: TGTGCCAGCAGCCTTCGATCAGCGAACACCGGGGAGCTGTTTTTT
j_gene: TRBJ2-7; abundance: NA; d_gene: TRBD2; v_gene: TRBV27; CDR3aa: CASSGPGLAGVYF; CDR3nt: TGTGCCAGCAGTGGTCCGGGACTAGCGGGGGTGTACTTC